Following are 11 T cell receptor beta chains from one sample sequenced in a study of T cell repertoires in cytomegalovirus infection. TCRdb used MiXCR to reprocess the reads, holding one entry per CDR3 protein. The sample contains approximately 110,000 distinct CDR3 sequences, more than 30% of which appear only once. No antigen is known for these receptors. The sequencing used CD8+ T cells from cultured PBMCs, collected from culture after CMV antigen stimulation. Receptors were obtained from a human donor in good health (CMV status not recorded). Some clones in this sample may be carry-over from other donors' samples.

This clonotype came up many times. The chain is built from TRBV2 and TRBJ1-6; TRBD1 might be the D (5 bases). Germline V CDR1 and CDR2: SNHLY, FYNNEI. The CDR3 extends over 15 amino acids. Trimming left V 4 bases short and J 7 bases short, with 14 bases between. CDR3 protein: CASSARDRQNSPLHF. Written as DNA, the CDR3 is TGTGCCAGCAGTGCCCGGGACCGCCAGAATTCACCCCTCCACTTT.

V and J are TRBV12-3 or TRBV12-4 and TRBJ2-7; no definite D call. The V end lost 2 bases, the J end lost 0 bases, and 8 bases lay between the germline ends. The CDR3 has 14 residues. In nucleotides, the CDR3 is TGTGCCAGCAGTTTAATATCTAGCTCCTACGAGCAGTACTTC. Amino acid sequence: CASSLISSSYEQYF.

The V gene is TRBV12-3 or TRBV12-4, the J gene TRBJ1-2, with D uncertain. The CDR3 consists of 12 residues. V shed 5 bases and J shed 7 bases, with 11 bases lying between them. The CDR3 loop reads CASSPDTAGYTF. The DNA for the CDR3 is TGTGCCAGCAGTCCCGACACCGCTGGCTACACCTTC.

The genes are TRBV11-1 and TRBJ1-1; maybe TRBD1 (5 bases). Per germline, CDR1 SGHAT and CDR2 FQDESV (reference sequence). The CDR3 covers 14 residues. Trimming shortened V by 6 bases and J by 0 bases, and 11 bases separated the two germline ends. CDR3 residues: CASRWGGLNTEAFF. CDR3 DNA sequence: TGTGCCAGCAGGTGGGGCGGATTGAACACTGAAGCTTTCTTT.

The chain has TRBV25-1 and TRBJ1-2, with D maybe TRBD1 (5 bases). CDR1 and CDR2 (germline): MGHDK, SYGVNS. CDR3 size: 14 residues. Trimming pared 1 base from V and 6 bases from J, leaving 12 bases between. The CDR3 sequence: CASSEFQGYHGYTF. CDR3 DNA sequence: TGTGCCAGCAGTGAATTTCAGGGCTACCATGGCTACACCTTC.

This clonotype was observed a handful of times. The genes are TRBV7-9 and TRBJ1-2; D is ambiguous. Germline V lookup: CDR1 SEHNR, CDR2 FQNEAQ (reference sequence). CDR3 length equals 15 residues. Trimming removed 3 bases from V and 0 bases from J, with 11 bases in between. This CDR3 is CASSLVRGANYGYTF. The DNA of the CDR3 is TGTGCCAGCAGCTTGGTACGGGGAGCTAACTATGGCTACACCTTC.

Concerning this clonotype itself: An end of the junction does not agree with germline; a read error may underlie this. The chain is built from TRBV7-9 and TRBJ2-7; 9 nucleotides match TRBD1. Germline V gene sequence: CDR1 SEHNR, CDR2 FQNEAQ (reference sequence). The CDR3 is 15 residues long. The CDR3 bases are TGTGCCAGCAGCTCTACCGGGACAGGGTCCTACGTGCAGTACTTC. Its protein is CASSSTGTGSYVQYF.

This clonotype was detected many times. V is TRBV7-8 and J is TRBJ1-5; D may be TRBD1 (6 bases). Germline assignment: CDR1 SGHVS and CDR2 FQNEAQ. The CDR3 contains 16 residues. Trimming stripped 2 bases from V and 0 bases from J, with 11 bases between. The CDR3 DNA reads TGTGCCAGCAGCTTACGCGGGGGCTATAGCAATCAGCCCCAGCATTTT. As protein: CASSLRGGYSNQPQHF.

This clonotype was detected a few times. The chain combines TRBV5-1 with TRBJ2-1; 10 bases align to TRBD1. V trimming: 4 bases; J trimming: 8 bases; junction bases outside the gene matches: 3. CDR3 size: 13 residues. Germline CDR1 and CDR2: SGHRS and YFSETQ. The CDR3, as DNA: TGCGCCAGCAGCACCGGACAGGGGGATGAGCAGTTCTTC. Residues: CASSTGQGDEQFF.

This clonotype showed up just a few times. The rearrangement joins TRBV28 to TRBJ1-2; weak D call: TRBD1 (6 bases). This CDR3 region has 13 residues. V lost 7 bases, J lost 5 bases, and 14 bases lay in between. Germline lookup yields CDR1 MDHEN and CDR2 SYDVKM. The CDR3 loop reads CASTPGAGYGYTF. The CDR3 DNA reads TGTGCCAGCACGCCAGGGGCAGGGTATGGCTACACCTTC.

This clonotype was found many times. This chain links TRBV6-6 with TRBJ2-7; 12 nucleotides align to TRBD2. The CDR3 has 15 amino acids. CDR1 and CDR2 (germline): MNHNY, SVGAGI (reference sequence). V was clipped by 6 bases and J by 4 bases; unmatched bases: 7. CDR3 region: CASSLGLAGRYEQYF. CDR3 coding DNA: TGTGCCAGCAGCCTCGGACTAGCGGGGAGATACGAGCAGTACTTC.